Listed below are T cell receptor beta chains from one sample, sequenced in a study of vaccination effects on CD4 cells after COVID-19. Their target antigens are unknown. TCRdb keeps only in-frame clones here, not all; method: immunoSEQ multiplex PCR. The sample includes around 30,000 clones, about 74% of them seen just once. This specimen consisted of CD4+ T cells from PBMCs cultured with HCoV-OC43 spike peptides, obtained after COVID-19 vaccination. These receptors all stem from a human donor who received a COVID-19 vaccine. Each CDR3 is given with its conserved first and last residue. The order of the fields is V gene, clone size, D gene, J gene, CDR3 protein, CDR3 DNA. D genes are given only for firm matches. The size of a clone is reported for some rows only, either as once, few or many, or as a class for expanded clones.

TRBV5-1	NA	NA	TRBJ1-3	CASSSGLPGSGNTIYF	TGCGCCAGCAGCTCTGGCCTCCCCGGCTCTGGAAACACCATATATTTT
TRBV2	NA	NA	TRBJ1-1	CASSPGLNTEAFF	TGTGCCAGCAGTCCGGGGCTGAACACTGAAGCTTTCTTT
TRBV18	once	NA	TRBJ1-1	CASSPGEFMMNTEAFF	TGTGCCAGCTCACCGGGAGAGTTCATGATGAACACTGAAGCTTTCTTT
TRBV29-1	NA	NA	TRBJ2-3	CSAEFTDTQYF	TGCAGCGCGGAGTTCACAGATACGCAGTATTTT
TRBV5-1	NA	NA	TRBJ1-6	CASSFQGGNSPLHF	TGCGCCAGCAGCTTCCAGGGTGGTAATTCACCCCTCCACTTT
TRBV3-1/TRBV3-2	NA	TRBD2	TRBJ2-5	CASTPGVAGVRETQYF	TGTGCCAGCACCCCTGGGGTAGCGGGAGTCCGAGAGACCCAGTACTTC
TRBV30	few	TRBD1	TRBJ1-2	CAWSVGSGGQGWGYTF	TGTGCCTGGAGTGTGGGGAGTGGAGGACAGGGCTGGGGCTACACCTTC
TRBV5-1	few	NA	TRBJ2-1	CASSLGRFSPNEQFF	TGCGCCAGCAGCTTGGGCCGCTTTAGCCCAAATGAGCAGTTCTTC
TRBV6-5	NA	NA	TRBJ1-2	CASSAQIAPGYTF	TGTGCCAGCAGCGCTCAGATAGCCCCTGGCTACACCTTC
TRBV12-3/TRBV12-4	NA	TRBD2	TRBJ2-1	CASRTSGYNEQFF	TGTGCCAGCCGGACTAGCGGTTACAATGAGCAGTTCTTC
TRBV12-3/TRBV12-4	NA	NA	TRBJ1-1	CASSLFRGLEAFF	TGTGCCAGCAGTTTGTTTCGGGGGCTAGAAGCTTTCTTT
TRBV15	NA	TRBD1	TRBJ2-7	CATGQGLTYEQYF	TGTGCCACCGGACAGGGGCTCACCTACGAGCAGTACTTC
TRBV27	NA	TRBD1	TRBJ1-5	CASSPSQGRNQPQHF	TGTGCCAGCAGTCCATCACAGGGGCGGAATCAGCCCCAGCATTTT
TRBV30	NA	NA	TRBJ2-2	CAWGWGELFF	TGTGCCTGGGGGTGGGGGGAGCTGTTTTTT
TRBV2	few	NA	TRBJ2-7	CASTGVPNGRTYEQYF	TGTGCCAGCACCGGAGTCCCCAATGGCAGGACCTACGAGCAGTACTTC
TRBV6-2/TRBV6-3	NA	NA	TRBJ2-1	CASSYIPLLAWNEQFF	TGTGCCAGCAGTTACATCCCCCTACTAGCTTGGAATGAGCAGTTCTTC
TRBV30	NA	TRBD1	TRBJ1-2	CAWRALTGGNYGYTF	TGTGCCTGGAGGGCCCTGACAGGGGGAAACTATGGCTACACCTTC
TRBV9	NA	TRBD1	TRBJ1-2	CASTKETGVVRGYTF	TGTGCCAGCACCAAGGAGACAGGGGTGGTCCGCGGCTACACCTTC
TRBV27	NA	NA	TRBJ2-5	CASSFQQGETQYF	TGTGCCAGCAGTTTCCAACAGGGAGAGACCCAGTACTTC
TRBV10-3	NA	TRBD1	TRBJ2-7	CAIRDIRDRTTYEQYF	TGTGCCATCAGAGATATAAGGGACAGGACGACCTACGAGCAGTACTTC
TRBV5-1	NA	NA	TRBJ1-3	CASSQTPGDGNTIYF	TGCGCCAGCAGCCAAACCCCAGGGGACGGAAACACCATATATTTT
TRBV28	few	TRBD1	TRBJ1-5	CASSSGQGIQPQHF	TGTGCCAGCAGTTCAGGACAGGGGATTCAGCCCCAGCATTTT
TRBV3-1/TRBV3-2	once	NA	TRBJ2-7	CASSQDLSNTDPYEQYF	TGTGCCAGCAGCCAAGATTTGAGCAACACGGATCCCTACGAGCAGTACTTC
TRBV9	NA	NA	TRBJ1-3	CASSVEQTGNTIYF	TGTGCCAGCAGCGTAGAACAGACTGGAAACACCATATATTTT
TRBV3-1/TRBV3-2	NA	TRBD2	TRBJ2-1	CASSRGLAGNEQFF	TGTGCCAGCAGCCGAGGACTAGCAGGCAATGAGCAGTTCTTC
TRBV5-6	once	NA	TRBJ2-7	CASSLPTAPYEQYF	TGTGCCAGCAGCTTGCCGACAGCGCCCTACGAGCAGTACTTC
TRBV5-5	NA	NA	TRBJ1-4	CASSDDWIGTNEKLFF	TGTGCCAGCAGCGACGATTGGATTGGGACTAATGAAAAACTGTTTTTT
TRBV7-6	NA	NA	TRBJ2-4	CASSLDARSSKNIQYF	TGTGCCAGCAGCTTAGATGCCAGGTCCTCCAAAAACATTCAGTACTTC
TRBV10-3	once	NA	TRBJ1-1	CAISEGLGNTEAFF	TGTGCCATCAGTGAAGGTTTGGGGAACACTGAAGCTTTCTTT
TRBV7-7	NA	TRBD1	TRBJ2-7	CASSLASGGEQYF	TGTGCCAGCAGCTTAGCGTCAGGGGGCGAGCAGTACTTC
TRBV6-4	NA	NA	TRBJ1-4	CASIFMGEQTESNEKLFF	TGTGCCAGCATTTTTATGGGTGAGCAAACCGAAAGTAATGAAAAACTGTTTTTT
TRBV6-5	once	NA	TRBJ2-6	CASEGSGANVLTF	TGTGCCAGCGAGGGCTCTGGGGCCAACGTCCTGACTTTC
TRBV7-2	once	TRBD2	TRBJ2-7	CASRLPGTSGNYEQYF	TGTGCCAGCCGCCTCCCCGGGACTAGCGGGAACTACGAGCAGTACTTC
TRBV27	NA	NA	TRBJ1-3	CASSSGTFGNTIYF	TGTGCCAGCAGTTCCGGGACTTTCGGAAACACCATATATTTT
TRBV25-1	once	NA	TRBJ2-3	CASSEFGEGPDTQYF	TGTGCCAGCAGTGAATTTGGCGAGGGCCCAGATACGCAGTATTTT
TRBV5-1	NA	TRBD2	TRBJ2-1	CASSSTSSGRWNEQFF	TGCGCCAGCAGCTCCACATCTAGCGGGAGATGGAATGAGCAGTTCTTC
TRBV7-2	few	NA	TRBJ2-5	CASSSLKVTQYF	TGTGCCAGCTCCTCCCTGAAAGTAACCCAGTACTTC
TRBV28	NA	TRBD1	TRBJ1-2	CASSPTGLGDYGYTF	TGTGCCAGCAGTCCGACAGGGTTGGGGGACTATGGCTACACCTTC
TRBV10-2	NA	NA	TRBJ2-2	CASSPGAGTGELFF	TGCGCCAGCAGCCCAGGGGCGGGAACCGGGGAGCTGTTTTTT
TRBV6-6	NA	NA	TRBJ2-7	CASSPRQDAYEQYF	TGTGCCAGCAGTCCTCGACAGGATGCGTACGAGCAGTACTTC
TRBV7-9	few	NA	TRBJ1-5	CASSLGWVGQPQHF	TGTGCCAGCAGCTTAGGGTGGGTTGGCCAGCCCCAGCATTTT
TRBV6-5	once	TRBD1	TRBJ1-5	CASSVRQGEGQPQHF	TGTGCCAGCAGCGTTAGACAGGGGGAGGGTCAGCCCCAGCATTTT
TRBV11-1	NA	TRBD2	TRBJ2-5	CASSLARRLAGGETQYF	TGTGCCAGCAGCTTAGCGCGGAGACTAGCCGGGGGAGAGACCCAGTACTTC
TRBV4-1	once	TRBD2	TRBJ2-1	CASSPRGTSISYNEQFF	TGCGCCAGCTCCCCCCGGGGGACTAGCATATCCTACAATGAGCAGTTCTTC
TRBV4-1	NA	NA	TRBJ2-3	CASSQEGTGEEEYRDTQYF	TGCGCCAGCAGCCAAGAGGGAACGGGAGAAGAGGAGTATAGGGATACGCAGTATTTT
TRBV27	medium-sized	TRBD1	TRBJ1-2	CASSFADRANYGYTF	TGTGCCAGCAGTTTTGCAGACAGGGCTAACTATGGCTACACCTTC
TRBV11-2	NA	NA	TRBJ2-1	CASSLERRQFF	TGTGCCAGCAGCTTAGAAAGAAGGCAGTTCTTC
TRBV3-1/TRBV3-2	NA	NA	TRBJ1-1	CASSPTQGVDTEAFF	TGTGCCAGCAGCCCGACCCAGGGCGTGGACACTGAAGCTTTCTTT
TRBV18	few	NA	TRBJ1-3	CASSPGSSGNTIYF	TGTGCCAGCTCACCCGGGAGCTCTGGAAACACCATATATTTT
TRBV19	NA	TRBD2	TRBJ2-2	CASIRSGSPTGELFF	TGTGCCAGCATAAGGAGCGGGAGTCCGACCGGGGAGCTGTTTTTT
TRBV25-1	once	TRBD2	TRBJ2-3	CASKREGTDTQYF	TGTGCCAGCAAGCGGGAAGGCACAGATACGCAGTATTTT
TRBV29-1	NA	NA	TRBJ1-5	CSVVVGGLLGNQPQHF	TGCAGCGTTGTCGTAGGGGGATTGCTCGGGAATCAGCCCCAGCATTTT
TRBV4-1	few	TRBD1	TRBJ1-2	CASSPTQGEDYGYTF	TGCGCCAGCAGCCCGACACAGGGGGAAGACTATGGCTACACCTTC